The next 3 T cell receptor beta chains were all read from a single sample in a study of cytomegalovirus exposure and HLA in healthy donors. Libraries were prepared by immunoSEQ multiplex PCR; TCRdb keeps only in-frame clonotypes and omits some of them. The data hold roughly 65,000 clones, with around 93% observed a single time. The material sequenced was PBMCs. These receptor sequences come from a young man in good health and CMV-seronegative.

This chain connects TRBV7-3 to TRBJ1-3; D remains ambiguous. The CDR3 is 13 amino acids. CDR1 is SGHTA, CDR2 FQGTGA, per germline. The germline V and J ends were trimmed by 1 base and 2 bases, with 3 bases remaining between them. The CDR3: CASSLSAGNTIYF. The CDR3 nucleotides are TGTGCCAGCAGCTTAAGCGCTGGAAACACCATATATTTT.

The V gene is TRBV28, the J gene TRBJ1-1; 7 bases are shared with TRBD1. This CDR3 contains 13 residues. CDR1 is MDHEN, CDR2 SYDVKM, per germline. J lost 5 bases, V lost 7 bases, and 7 bases had no gene match. Written as DNA, the CDR3 is TGTGCCAGCAAACTACAGGGGAATACTGAAGCTTTCTTT. Amino acids: CASKLQGNTEAFF.

As to this clone: The limits of the CDR3 on the DNA are not certain, so only TCRdb's listed CDR3 is given. The chain combines TRBV5-1 with TRBJ1-2. CDR1 is SGHRS and CDR2 is YFSETQ in the germline V gene. The CDR3 length is 15 residues, termini included. The CDR3 sequence: CASSFGPGTNYGYTF.